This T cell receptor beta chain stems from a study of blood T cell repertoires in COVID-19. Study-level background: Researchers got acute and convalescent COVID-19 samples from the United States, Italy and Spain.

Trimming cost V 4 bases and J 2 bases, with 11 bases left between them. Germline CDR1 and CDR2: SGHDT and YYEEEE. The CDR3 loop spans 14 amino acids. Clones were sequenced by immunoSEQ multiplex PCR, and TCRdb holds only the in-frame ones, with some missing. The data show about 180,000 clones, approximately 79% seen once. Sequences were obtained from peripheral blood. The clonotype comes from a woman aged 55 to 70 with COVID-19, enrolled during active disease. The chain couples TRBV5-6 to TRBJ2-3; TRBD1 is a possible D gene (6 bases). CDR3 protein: CASSRQAITDTQYF. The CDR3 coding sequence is TGTGCCAGCAGCAGACAGGCGATCACAGATACGCAGTATTTT.